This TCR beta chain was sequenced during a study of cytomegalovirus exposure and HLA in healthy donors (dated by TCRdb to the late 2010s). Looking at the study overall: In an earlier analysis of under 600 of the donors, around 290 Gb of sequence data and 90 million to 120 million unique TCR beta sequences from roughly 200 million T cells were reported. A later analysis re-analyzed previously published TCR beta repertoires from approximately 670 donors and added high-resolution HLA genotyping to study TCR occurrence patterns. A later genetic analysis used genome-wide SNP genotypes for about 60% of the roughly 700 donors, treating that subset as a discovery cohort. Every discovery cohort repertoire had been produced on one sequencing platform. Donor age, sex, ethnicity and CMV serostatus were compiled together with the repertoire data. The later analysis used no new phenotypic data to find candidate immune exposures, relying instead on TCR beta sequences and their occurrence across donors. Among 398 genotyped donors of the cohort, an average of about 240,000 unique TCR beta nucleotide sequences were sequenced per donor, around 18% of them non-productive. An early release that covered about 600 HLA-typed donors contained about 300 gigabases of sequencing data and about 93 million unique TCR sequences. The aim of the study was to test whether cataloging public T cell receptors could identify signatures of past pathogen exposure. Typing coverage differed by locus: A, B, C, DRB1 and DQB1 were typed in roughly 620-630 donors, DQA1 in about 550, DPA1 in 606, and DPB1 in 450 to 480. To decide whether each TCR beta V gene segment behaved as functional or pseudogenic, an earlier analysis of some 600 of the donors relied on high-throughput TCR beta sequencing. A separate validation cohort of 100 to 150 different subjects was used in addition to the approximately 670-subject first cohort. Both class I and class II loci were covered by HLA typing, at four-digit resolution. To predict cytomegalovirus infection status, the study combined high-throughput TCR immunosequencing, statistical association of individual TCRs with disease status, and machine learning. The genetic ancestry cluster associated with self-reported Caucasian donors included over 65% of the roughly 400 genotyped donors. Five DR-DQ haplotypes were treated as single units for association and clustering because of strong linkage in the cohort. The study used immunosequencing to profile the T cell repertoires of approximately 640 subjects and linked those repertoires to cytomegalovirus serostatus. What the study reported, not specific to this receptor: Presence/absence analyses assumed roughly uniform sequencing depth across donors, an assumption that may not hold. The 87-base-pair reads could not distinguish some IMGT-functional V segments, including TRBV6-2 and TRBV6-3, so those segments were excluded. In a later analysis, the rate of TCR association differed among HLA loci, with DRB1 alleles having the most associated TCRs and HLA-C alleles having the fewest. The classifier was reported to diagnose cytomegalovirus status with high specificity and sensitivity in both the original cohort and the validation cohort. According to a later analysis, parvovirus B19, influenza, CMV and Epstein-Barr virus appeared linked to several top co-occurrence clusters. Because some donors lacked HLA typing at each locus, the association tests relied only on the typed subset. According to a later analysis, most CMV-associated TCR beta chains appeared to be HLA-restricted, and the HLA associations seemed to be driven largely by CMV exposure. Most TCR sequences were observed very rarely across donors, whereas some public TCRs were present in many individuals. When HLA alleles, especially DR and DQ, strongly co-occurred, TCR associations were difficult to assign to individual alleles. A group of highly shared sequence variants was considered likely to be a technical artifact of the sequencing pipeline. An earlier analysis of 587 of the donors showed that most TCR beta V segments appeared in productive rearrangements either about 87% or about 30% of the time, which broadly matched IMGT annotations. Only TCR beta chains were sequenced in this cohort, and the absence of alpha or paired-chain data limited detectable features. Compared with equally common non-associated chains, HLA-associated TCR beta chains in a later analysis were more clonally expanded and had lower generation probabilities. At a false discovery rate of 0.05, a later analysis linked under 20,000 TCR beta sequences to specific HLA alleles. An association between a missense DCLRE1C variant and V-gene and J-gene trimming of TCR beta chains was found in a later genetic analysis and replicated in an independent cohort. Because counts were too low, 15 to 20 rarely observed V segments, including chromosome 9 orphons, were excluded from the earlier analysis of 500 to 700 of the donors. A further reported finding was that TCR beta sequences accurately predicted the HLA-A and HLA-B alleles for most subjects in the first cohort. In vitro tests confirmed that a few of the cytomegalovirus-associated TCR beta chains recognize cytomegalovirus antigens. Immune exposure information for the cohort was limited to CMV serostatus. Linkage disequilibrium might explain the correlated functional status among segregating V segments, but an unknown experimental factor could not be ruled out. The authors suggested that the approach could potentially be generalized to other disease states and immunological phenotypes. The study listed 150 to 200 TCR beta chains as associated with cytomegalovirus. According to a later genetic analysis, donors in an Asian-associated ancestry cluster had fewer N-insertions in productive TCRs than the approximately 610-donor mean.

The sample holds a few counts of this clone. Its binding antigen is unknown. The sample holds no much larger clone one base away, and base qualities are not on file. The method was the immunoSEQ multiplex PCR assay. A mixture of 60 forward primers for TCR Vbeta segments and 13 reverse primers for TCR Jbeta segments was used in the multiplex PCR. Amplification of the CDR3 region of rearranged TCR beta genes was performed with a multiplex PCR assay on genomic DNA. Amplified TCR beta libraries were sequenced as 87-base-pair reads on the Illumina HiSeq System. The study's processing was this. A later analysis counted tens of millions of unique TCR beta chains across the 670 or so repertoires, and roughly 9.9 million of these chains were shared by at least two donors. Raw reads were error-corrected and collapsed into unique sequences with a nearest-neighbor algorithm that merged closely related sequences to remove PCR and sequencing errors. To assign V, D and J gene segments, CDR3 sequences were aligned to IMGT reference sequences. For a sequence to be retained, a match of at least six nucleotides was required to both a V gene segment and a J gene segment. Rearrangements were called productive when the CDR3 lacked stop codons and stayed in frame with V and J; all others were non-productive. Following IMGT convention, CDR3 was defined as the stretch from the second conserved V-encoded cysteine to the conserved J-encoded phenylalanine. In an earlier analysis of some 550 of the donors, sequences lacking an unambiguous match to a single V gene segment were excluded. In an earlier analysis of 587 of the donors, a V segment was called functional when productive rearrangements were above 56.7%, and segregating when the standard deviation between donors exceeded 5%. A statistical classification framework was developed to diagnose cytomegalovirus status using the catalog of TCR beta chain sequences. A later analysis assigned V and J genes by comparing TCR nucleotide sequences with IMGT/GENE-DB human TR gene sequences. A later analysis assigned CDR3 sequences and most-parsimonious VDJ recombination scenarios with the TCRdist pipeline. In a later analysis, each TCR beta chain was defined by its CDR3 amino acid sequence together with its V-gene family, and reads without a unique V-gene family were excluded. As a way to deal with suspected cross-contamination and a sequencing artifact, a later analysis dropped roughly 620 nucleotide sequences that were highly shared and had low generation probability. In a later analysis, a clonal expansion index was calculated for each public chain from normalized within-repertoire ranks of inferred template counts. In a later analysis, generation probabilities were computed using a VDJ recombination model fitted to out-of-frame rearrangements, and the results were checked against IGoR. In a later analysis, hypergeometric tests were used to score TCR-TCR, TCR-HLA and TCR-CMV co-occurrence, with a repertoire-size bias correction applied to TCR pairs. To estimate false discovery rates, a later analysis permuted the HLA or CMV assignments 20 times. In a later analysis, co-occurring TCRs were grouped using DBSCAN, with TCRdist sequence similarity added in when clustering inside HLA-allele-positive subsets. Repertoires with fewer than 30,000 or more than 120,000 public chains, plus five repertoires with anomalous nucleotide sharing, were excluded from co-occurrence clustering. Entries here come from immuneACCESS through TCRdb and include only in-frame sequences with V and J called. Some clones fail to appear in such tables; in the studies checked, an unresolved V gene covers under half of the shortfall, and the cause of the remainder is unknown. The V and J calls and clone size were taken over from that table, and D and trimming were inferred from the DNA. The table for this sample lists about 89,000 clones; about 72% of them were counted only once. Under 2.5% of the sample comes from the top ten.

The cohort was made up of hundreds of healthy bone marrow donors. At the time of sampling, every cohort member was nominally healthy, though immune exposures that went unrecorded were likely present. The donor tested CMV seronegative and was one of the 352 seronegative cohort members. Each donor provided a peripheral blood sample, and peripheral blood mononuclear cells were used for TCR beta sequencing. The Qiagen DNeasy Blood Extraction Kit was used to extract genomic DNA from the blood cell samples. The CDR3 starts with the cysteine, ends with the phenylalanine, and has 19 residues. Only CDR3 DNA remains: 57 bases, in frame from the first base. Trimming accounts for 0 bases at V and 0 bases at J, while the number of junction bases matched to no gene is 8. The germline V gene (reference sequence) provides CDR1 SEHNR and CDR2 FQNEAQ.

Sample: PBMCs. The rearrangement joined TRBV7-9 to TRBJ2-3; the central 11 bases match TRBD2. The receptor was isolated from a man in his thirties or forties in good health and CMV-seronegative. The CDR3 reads CASSLARLAGGRSTDTQYF. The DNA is TGTGCCAGCAGCTTAGCACGTCTAGCGGGAGGCCGAAGCACAGATACGCAGTATTTT.